The clone carrying this T cell receptor (beta chain) has more than one count but fewer than ten. MiXCR, applied by TCRdb to the RT-PCR reads, yields one record per CDR3 protein. This sample has more than 600,000 distinct CDR3 sequences; 14% occur once, and the top ten carry 3.6%. V trimming: 0 bases; J trimming: 0 bases; junction bases outside the gene matches: 4. The CDR3 covers 15 residues. CDR1 and CDR2 from the germline V gene are DFQATT and SNEGSKA (reference sequence). The clonotype originates from a female donor in good health, serving as a healthy control. The sample comprised memory CD4+ T cells from blood. The chain carries TRBV20-1 and TRBJ2-7, with TRBD1 identical over 8 bases. As DNA, the CDR3 is TGCAGTGCTAGAGATGTGGGACAGGACTCCTACGAGCAGTACTTC. It specifies CSARDVGQDSYEQYF.